Presented here are 21 T cell receptor beta chains from one specimen sequenced in a study of beta chain features in type 1 diabetes. Expressed TCRB transcripts were sequenced after all isolated RNA was converted to cDNA. TCRdb keeps only in-frame clones here, not all; method: immunoSEQ multiplex PCR. The sample holds about 620,000 clones, roughly 16% seen once. Sequencing was performed on naive CD4+ T cells from blood. The receptors here all came from a man aged 18 to 29 in good health.

This clone has only a few counts. The genes are TRBV20-1 and TRBJ2-1; 7 bases align to TRBD1. J lost 16 bases, V lost 3 bases, and 6 bases had no gene match. The CDR3 sequence is 10 residues long. Germline assignment: CDR1 DFQATT and CDR2 SNEGSKA (reference sequence). The chain's CDR3 is CSASTGAGFF. The DNA of the CDR3 is TGCAGTGCTAGTACAGGGGCAGGATTCTTC.

The chain links TRBV28 to TRBJ1-5, with a weak D call TRBD1 (6 bases). Germline CDR1 and CDR2: MDHEN and SYDVKM. This CDR3 is 15 amino acids long. Trimming left V 5 bases short and J 7 bases short, with 18 bases between. The CDR3 protein is CASSLTLRGFQPQHF. The CDR3 DNA reads as TGTGCCAGCAGTCTAACCCTAAGGGGGTTCCAGCCCCAGCATTTT.

This rearrangement joins TRBV2 to TRBJ2-3; D not certain. CDR1 and CDR2 (germline): SNHLY, FYNNEI. The CDR3 covers 13 residues. Trimming took 7 bases from V and 4 from J, leaving 12 bases between them. DNA for the CDR3: TGTGCCAGCATTATGGGCCGCCCAGATACGCAGTATTTT. It encodes CASIMGRPDTQYF.

This clone was observed a few times. V gene TRBV7-9 combines with J gene TRBJ1-4; TRBD1 aligns across 7 bases. Germline-derived CDR1 and CDR2 are SEHNR and FQNEAQ (reference sequence). J was trimmed by 10 bases and V by 4 bases; bases with no gene match: 6. The CDR3 consists of 13 residues. The DNA for the CDR3 is TGTGCCAGCAGCTCTCAGGGGGTCGGAAAACTGTTTTTT. It translates to CASSSQGVGKLFF.

V is TRBV5-4 and J is TRBJ1-6; D ambiguous. The CDR3 consists of 15 residues. Per germline, CDR1 SGHNT and CDR2 YYREEE (reference sequence). Trimming took 0 bases from V and 6 from J, leaving 10 bases between them. This chain's CDR3 is CASSLDKGGNSPLHF. DNA of the CDR3: TGTGCCAGCAGCTTGGACAAGGGAGGTAATTCACCCCTCCACTTT. The variable domain in full, with the rest retrieved from reference TRBV5-4 and TRBJ1-6, is ETGVTQSPTHLIKTRGQQVTLRCSSQSGHNTVSWYQQALGQGPQFIFQYYREEENGRGNFPPRFSGLQFPNYSSELNVNALELDDSALYLCASSLDKGGNSPLHFGNGTRLTVT.

Only a few counts were recorded for this clone. J is TRBJ2-5 and V is TRBV28; D perhaps matches TRBD1 (5 bases). CDR1 and CDR2 (germline): MDHEN, SYDVKM. The V and J ends lost 5 bases and 3 bases respectively, with 10 bases between them. The CDR3 spans 13 residues. CDR3 amino acids: CASSRRAEETQYF. CDR3 bases: TGTGCCAGCAGTCGCAGGGCTGAAGAGACCCAGTACTTC.

The J gene is TRBJ1-4, the V gene TRBV7-9; maybe TRBD1 (5 bases). The V end lost 1 base, the J end lost 4 bases, and 10 bases lay between the germline ends. This CDR3 contains 15 residues. The germline CDR1 and CDR2 sequences are SEHNR and FQNEAQ (reference sequence). CDR3 loop: CASSLDRQSNEKLFF. In nucleotides, the CDR3 is TGTGCCAGCAGCTTAGATAGACAGAGTAATGAAAAACTGTTTTTT.

The genes are TRBV7-2 and TRBJ2-7; TRBD2 aligns across 8 bases. The CDR3 is 13 amino acids. The trim removed 4 bases at V and 6 bases at J, leaving 5 bases unmatched. Germline lookup yields CDR1 SGHTA and CDR2 FQGNSA. CDR3 sequence (DNA): TGTGCCAGCAGCTCAAGCGGGAGTGCCGAGCAGTACTTC. Protein product: CASSSSGSAEQYF.

The genes are TRBV30 and TRBJ1-2, with D tentatively TRBD1 (5 bases). The V gene lost 5 bases and the J gene lost 2 bases, with 12 bases spanning the gap. This CDR3 contains 13 residues. Looked up from germline, CDR1 is GTSNPN and CDR2 is SVGIG (reference sequence). The CDR3 loop is CAWSPGTNYGYTF. The CDR3 DNA reads as TGTGCCTGGTCGCCAGGGACCAACTATGGCTACACCTTC.

There are a few counts of this clone. This chain uses TRBV10-3 with TRBJ1-1, with D perhaps matching TRBD1 (6 bases). Per the germline V gene, CDR1 is ENHRY and CDR2 is SYGVKD. The V gene lost 3 bases and the J gene lost 3 bases, with 14 bases spanning the gap. The CDR3 sequence is 15 residues long. CDR3 sequence: CAISDRAGDDTEAFF. As DNA, the CDR3 is TGTGCCATCAGTGATAGGGCAGGGGACGACACTGAAGCTTTCTTT.

The chain combines TRBV9 with TRBJ1-1, with unresolved D. Looked up from germline, CDR1 is SGDLS and CDR2 is YYNGEE. Trimming pared 2 bases from V and 1 base from J, leaving 6 bases between. This CDR3 region has 13 residues. DNA of the CDR3: TGTGCCAGCAGCGTGACACCGAACACTGAAGCTTTCTTT. Residues: CASSVTPNTEAFF.

V gene TRBV19 combines with J gene TRBJ2-7, with 8 bases aligning to TRBD1. Germline V gives CDR1 LNHDA, CDR2 SQIVND (reference sequence). The V and J ends lost 5 bases and 1 base, in that order; junction bases with no gene match: 4. CDR3 length: 14 amino acids. In nucleotides, the CDR3 is TGTGCCAGTAGTCCCGGGACAGGATCCTACGAGCAGTACTTC. The encoded protein is CASSPGTGSYEQYF.

V usage is TRBV28 and J usage is TRBJ2-1; 11 bases are a match to TRBD2. The germline gives CDR1 MDHEN, CDR2 SYDVKM. The V segment lost 7 bases and the J segment 9 bases; nucleotides outside the gene matches: 8. The CDR3 is 14 residues long. CDR3 nucleotide sequence: TGTGCCAGCATATATAGCGGGGGGGCCGGTGAGCAGTTCTTC. As protein: CASIYSGGAGEQFF.

V and J are TRBV9 and TRBJ1-2, with TRBD1 matching 7 bases. The trim removed 7 bases at V and 4 bases at J, leaving 7 bases unmatched. Germline lookup yields CDR1 SGDLS and CDR2 YYNGEE. This CDR3 has 13 amino acids. DNA of the CDR3: TGTGCCAGCCGACAGGGCCGGAGCTATGGCTACACCTTC. Protein product: CASRQGRSYGYTF.

The table lists this clone with a few counts. As DNA, the CDR3 is TGCGCCAGCAGCTGGGACAGGATCGTGAACACTGAAGCTTTCTTT. This translates into CASSWDRIVNTEAFF. The V gene is TRBV5-1, the J gene TRBJ1-1; 8 bases are a match to TRBD1. Germline V gene sequence: CDR1 SGHRS, CDR2 YFSETQ. The CDR3 runs 15 residues. Trimming at V came to 3 bases and at J to 0 bases, leaving 4 bases not matched to a gene. Based on the CDR3 plus reference TRBV5-1 and TRBJ1-1, the full variable domain is KAGVTQTPRYLIKTRGQQVTLSCSPISGHRSVSWYQQTPGQGLQFLFEYFSETQRNKGNFPGRFSGRQFSNSRSEMNVSTLELGDSALYLCASSWDRIVNTEAFFGQGTRLTVV.

This chain connects TRBV5-1 to TRBJ2-7, with D perhaps TRBD1 (5 bases). Trimming removed 0 bases from V and 4 bases from J, with 11 bases in between. Germline V gene data show CDR1 as SGHRS and CDR2 as YFSETQ. The CDR3 has 14 amino acids. The CDR3 loop reads CASSLGQGWYEQYF. As DNA, the CDR3 is TGCGCCAGCAGCTTGGGCCAGGGATGGTACGAGCAGTACTTC.

This clone was found a few times. The chain has TRBV14 and TRBJ1-2; D not resolved. V dropped 6 bases and J dropped 0 bases, with 8 bases sitting between them. The germline gives CDR1 SGHDN, CDR2 FVKESK. The CDR3 runs to 13 residues. CDR3 sequence (DNA): TGTGCCAGCAGTGATTTTTCTAACTATGGCTACACCTTC. Translated, it gives CASSDFSNYGYTF.

The genes are TRBV7-3 and TRBJ1-1; 10 bases line up with TRBD1. The V gene end was trimmed by 4 bases and the J gene end by 1 base; junction bases not matched to a gene: 6. CDR1 is SGHTA and CDR2 is FQGTGA in the germline V gene. This CDR3 comprises 16 residues. This chain's CDR3 is CASSWRQGATNTEAFF. The CDR3 DNA reads TGTGCCAGCAGCTGGCGACAGGGGGCTACGAACACTGAAGCTTTCTTT. Full variable domain (remainder filled in from reference TRBV7-3 and TRBJ1-1): GAGVSQTPSNKVTEKGKYVELRCDPISGHTALYWYRQSLGQGPEFLIYFQGTGAADDSGLPNDRFFAVRPEGSVSTLKIQRTERGDSAVYLCASSWRQGATNTEAFFGQGTRLTVV.

The CDR3 protein is CASSENYLGNVGYGYTF. The CDR3 DNA sequence: TGTGCCAGCAGTGAAAATTATCTAGGGAACGTCGGCTATGGCTACACCTTC. The rearrangement links TRBV2 to TRBJ1-2; D is unresolved. The CDR3 sequence is 17 residues long. Per the germline V gene, CDR1 is SNHLY and CDR2 is FYNNEI. Trimming removed 2 bases at V and 4 bases at J, with 20 bases between.

This clone is a singleton in its sample. The V and J genes are TRBV6-5 and TRBJ2-5, with 13 bases that match TRBD2. The CDR3 covers 16 residues. The junction had 1 base not matched to a gene; V was cut back by 2 bases and J by 1 base. Germline V gene lookup returns CDR1 MNHEY and CDR2 SVGAGI. The CDR3 sequence is CASSYGTSGAQETQYF. The CDR3 DNA is TGTGCCAGCAGTTACGGGACTAGCGGGGCCCAAGAGACCCAGTACTTC.

This clone appeared a few times. The rearrangement uses TRBV5-4 and TRBJ1-1; TRBD1 agrees at 8 bases. Trimming at V came to 3 bases and at J to 10 bases, leaving 5 bases not matched to a gene. Germline CDR1 is SGHNT and CDR2 is YYREEE (reference sequence). The length of the CDR3 is 12 residues. The DNA for the CDR3 is TGTGCCAGCAGCTCAACAGGGGGGGTAGCTTTCTTT. Protein product: CASSSTGGVAFF.